The TCR beta chain under discussion was sequenced for a study of human T cells and chemical hapten exposure. Researchers extracted total RNA from unfractionated whole blood. Within the library, unique molecular identifiers were attached to each individual cDNA molecule. Original handling: TCRs per sample had a median of approximately 88,000 and ranged from about 23,224 to 750,000. TCRdb ran MiXCR on the 5' RACE reads and lists one entry per CDR3 protein. The V and J calls were not made by the authors but by TCRdb's processing. The table includes tens of thousands of distinct CDR3 sequences, approximately 15% detected once. This clonotype turned up a few times. Trimming removed 3 bases at V and 5 bases at J, with 10 bases between. The CDR3 runs to 13 residues. The germline V gene encodes CDR1 SGHVS and CDR2 FQNEAQ.

This TCR was sampled from a female donor in good health. The V call is TRBV7-8, the J call TRBJ2-5, with TRBD2 as a possible D gene (6 bases). CDR3: CASSFGGLETQYF. The DNA for the CDR3 is TGTGCCAGCAGCTTTGGAGGGTTGGAGACCCAGTACTTC.